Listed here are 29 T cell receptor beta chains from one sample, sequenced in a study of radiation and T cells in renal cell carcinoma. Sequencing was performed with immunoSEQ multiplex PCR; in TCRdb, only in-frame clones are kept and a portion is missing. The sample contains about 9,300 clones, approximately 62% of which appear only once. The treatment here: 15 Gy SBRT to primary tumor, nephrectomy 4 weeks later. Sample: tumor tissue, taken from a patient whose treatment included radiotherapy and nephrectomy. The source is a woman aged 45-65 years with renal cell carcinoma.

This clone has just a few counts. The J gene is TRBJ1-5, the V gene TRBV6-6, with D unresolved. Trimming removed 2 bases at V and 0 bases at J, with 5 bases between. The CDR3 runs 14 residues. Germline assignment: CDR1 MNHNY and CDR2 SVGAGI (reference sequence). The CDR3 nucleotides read TGTGCCAGCAGTTACCTCAATAGCAATCAGCCCCAGCATTTT. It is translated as CASSYLNSNQPQHF.

CDR3: CASGEGGASPLHF. CDR3 DNA: TGTGCCAGCGGGGAAGGGGGGGCTTCACCCCTCCACTTT. The chain couples TRBV12-1 to TRBJ1-6. TRBV12-1 is a known pseudogene. The CDR3 consists of 13 residues.

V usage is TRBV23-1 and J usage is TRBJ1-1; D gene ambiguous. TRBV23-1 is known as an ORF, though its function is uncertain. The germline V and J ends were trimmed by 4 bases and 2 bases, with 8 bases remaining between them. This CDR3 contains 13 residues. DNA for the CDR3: TGCGCCAGCAGTCTTTATGGAAACACTGAAGCTTTCTTT. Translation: CASSLYGNTEAFF.

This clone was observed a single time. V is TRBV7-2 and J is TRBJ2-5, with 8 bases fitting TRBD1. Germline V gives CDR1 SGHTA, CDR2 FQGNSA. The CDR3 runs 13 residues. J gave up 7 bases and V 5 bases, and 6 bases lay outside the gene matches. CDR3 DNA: TGTGCCAGCAGCAACGGACAGGGTAGGACCCAGTACTTC. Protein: CASSNGQGRTQYF. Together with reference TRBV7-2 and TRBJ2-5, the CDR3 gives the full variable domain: GAGVSQSPSNKVTEKGKDVELRCDPISGHTALYWYRQSLGQGLEFLIYFQGNSAPDKSGLPSDRFSAERTGGSVSTLTIQRTQQEDSAVYLCASSNGQGRTQYFGPGTRLLVL.

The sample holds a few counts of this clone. CDR3 in DNA: TGTGCCAGCAGTAGTGCCTTCTATGGCTACACCTTC. Amino acids: CASSSAFYGYTF. The chain recombines TRBV7-4 with TRBJ1-2; D remains unclear. CDR1 and CDR2 from the germline V gene are SGHVT and SQSDAQ. CDR3 length equals 12 residues. V lost 6 bases and J 4 bases, leaving 9 bases between the germline ends.

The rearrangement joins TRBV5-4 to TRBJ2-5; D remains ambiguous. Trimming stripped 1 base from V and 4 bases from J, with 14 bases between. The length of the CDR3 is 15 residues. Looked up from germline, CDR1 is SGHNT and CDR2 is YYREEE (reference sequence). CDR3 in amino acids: CASSLRLSKTETQYF. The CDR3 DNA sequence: TGTGCCAGCAGCTTGCGCCTCTCCAAAACAGAGACCCAGTACTTC. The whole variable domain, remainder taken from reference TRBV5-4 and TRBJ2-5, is ETGVTQSPTHLIKTRGQQVTLRCSSQSGHNTVSWYQQALGQGPQFIFQYYREEENGRGNFPPRFSGLQFPNYSSELNVNALELDDSALYLCASSLRLSKTETQYFGPGTRLLVL.

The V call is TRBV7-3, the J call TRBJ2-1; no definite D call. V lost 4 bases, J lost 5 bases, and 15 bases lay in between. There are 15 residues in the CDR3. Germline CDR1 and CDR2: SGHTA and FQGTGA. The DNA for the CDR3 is TGTGCCAGCAGCTCCTTATCGGGTGCGGACAATGAGCAGTTCTTC. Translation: CASSSLSGADNEQFF.

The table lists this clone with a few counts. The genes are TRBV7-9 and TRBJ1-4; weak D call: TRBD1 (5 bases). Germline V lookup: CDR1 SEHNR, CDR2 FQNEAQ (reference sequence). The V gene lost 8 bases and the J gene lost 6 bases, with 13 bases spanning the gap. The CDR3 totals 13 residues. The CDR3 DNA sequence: TGTGCCAGCGACCTTCGGGGGGATGAAAAACTGTTTTTT. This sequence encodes CASDLRGDEKLFF.

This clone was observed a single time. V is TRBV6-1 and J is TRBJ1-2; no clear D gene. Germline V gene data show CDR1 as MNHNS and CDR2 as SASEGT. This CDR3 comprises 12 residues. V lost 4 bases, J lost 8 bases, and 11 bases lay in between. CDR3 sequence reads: CASSGPGGGYTF. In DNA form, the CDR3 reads TGTGCCAGCAGTGGGCCGGGCGGGGGCTACACCTTC.

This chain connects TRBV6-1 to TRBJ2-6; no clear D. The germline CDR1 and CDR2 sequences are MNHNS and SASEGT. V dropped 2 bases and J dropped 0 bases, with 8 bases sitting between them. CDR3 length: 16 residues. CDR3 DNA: TGTGCCAGCAGTGAACTTAGAGGCTCTGGGGCCAACGTCCTGACTTTC. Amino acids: CASSELRGSGANVLTF.

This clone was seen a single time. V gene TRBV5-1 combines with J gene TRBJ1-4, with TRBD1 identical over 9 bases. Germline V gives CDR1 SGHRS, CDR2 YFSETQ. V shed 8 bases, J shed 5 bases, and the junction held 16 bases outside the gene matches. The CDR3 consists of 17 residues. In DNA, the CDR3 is TGCGCCAGTTCCCTCTTGGGATCGACAGGGGGAAATGAAAAACTGTTTTTT. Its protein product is CASSLLGSTGGNEKLFF.

CDR3 sequence: CASSPIAGPNYGYTF. In DNA, the CDR3 is TGTGCCAGTAGTCCTATTGCGGGTCCCAACTATGGCTACACCTTC. J is TRBJ1-2 and V is TRBV19; D call uncertain. CDR3 length: 15 amino acids. Between the trimmed V and J ends, which lost 5 bases and 2 bases, there was a span of 15 bases. The germline V gene encodes CDR1 LNHDA and CDR2 SQIVND (reference sequence). Variable domain in full (rest from reference TRBV19 and TRBJ1-2): DGGITQSPKYLFRKEGQNVTLSCEQNLNHDAMYWYRQDPGQGLRLIYYSQIVNDFQKGDIAEGYSVSREKKESFPLTVTSAQKNPTAFYLCASSPIAGPNYGYTFGSGTRLTVV.

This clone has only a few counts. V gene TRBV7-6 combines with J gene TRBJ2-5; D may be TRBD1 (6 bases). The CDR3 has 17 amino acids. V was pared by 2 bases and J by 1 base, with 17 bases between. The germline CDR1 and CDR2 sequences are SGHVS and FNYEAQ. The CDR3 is CASSLTISDSAQETQYF. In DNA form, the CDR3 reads TGTGCCAGCAGCTTAACAATCTCGGACAGCGCCCAAGAGACCCAGTACTTC.

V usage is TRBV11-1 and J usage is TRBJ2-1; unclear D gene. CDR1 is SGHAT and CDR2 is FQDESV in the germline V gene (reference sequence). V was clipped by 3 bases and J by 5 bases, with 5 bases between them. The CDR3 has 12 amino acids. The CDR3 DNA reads TGTGCCAGCAGCTTGGTCGACAATGAGCAGTTCTTC. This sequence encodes CASSLVDNEQFF.

The CDR3: CASSSRGGRIAGNTIYF. The CDR3 bases are TGTGCCAGCAGCTCCCGCGGGGGGAGAATCGCTGGAAACACCATATATTTT. The J gene is TRBJ1-3, the V gene TRBV5-8, with a tentative D call TRBD1 (5 bases). The germline CDR1 and CDR2 sequences are SGHTS and YDEGEE. The CDR3 spans 17 residues. V was shortened by 3 bases and J by 2 bases, with 18 bases between the two germline ends.

The CDR3 reads CAIPGQANTEAFF. CDR3 bases: TGTGCCATCCCAGGACAGGCGAACACTGAAGCTTTCTTT. This chain uses TRBV10-3 with TRBJ1-1; 7 bases map to TRBD1. The V and J ends lost 8 bases and 1 base, in that order; junction bases with no gene match: 4. This CDR3 has 13 amino acids. CDR1 is ENHRY, CDR2 SYGVKD, per germline.

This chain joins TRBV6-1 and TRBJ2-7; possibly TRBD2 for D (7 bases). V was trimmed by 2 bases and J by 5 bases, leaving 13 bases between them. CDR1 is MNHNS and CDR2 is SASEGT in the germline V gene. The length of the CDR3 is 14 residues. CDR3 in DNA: TGTGCCAGCAGTGAACGAGGGGGGAGGGACGAGCAGTACTTC. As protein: CASSERGGRDEQYF.

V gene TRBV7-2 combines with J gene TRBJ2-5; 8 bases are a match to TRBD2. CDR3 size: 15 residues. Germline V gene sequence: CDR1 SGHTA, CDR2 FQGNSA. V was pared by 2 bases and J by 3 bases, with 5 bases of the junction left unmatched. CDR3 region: CASSLNGGVKETQYF. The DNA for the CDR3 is TGTGCCAGCAGCTTAAACGGGGGGGTAAAAGAGACCCAGTACTTC.

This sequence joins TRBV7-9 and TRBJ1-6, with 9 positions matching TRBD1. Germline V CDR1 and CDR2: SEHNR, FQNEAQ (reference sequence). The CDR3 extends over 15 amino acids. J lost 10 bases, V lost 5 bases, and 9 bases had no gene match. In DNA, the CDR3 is TGTGCCAGCAGCCCGACCGGGACAGGGTACTCACCCCTCCACTTT. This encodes CASSPTGTGYSPLHF.

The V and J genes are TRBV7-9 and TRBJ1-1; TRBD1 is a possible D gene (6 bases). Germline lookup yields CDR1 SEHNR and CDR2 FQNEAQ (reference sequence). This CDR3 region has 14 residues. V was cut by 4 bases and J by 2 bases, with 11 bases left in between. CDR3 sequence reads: CASSYGQFNTEAFF. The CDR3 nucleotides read TGTGCCAGCAGCTACGGACAGTTCAACACTGAAGCTTTCTTT. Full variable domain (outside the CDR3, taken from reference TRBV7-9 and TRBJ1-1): DTGVSQNPRHKITKRGQNVTFRCDPISEHNRLYWYRQTLGQGPEFLTYFQNEAQLEKSRLLSDRFSAERPKGSFSTLEIQRTEQGDSAMYLCASSYGQFNTEAFFGQGTRLTVV.

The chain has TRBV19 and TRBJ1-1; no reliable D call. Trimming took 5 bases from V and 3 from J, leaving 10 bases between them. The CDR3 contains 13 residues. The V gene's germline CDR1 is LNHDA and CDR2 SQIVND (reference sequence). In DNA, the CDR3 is TGTGCCAGTAGTTCGGTGTTGGACACTGAAGCTTTCTTT. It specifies CASSSVLDTEAFF.

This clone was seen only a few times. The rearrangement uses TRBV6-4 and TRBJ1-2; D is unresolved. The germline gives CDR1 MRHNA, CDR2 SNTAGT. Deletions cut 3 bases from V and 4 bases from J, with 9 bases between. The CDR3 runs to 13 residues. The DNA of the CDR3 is TGTGCCAGCAGTGAGGGGAGTAGCTATGGCTACACCTTC. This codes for CASSEGSSYGYTF.

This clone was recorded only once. The CDR3 nucleotides are TGCGCCAGCAGCCAAGATGTAGGCAACTACGAGCAGTACTTC. This sequence encodes CASSQDVGNYEQYF. The rearrangement joins TRBV4-1 to TRBJ2-7; D unresolved. Trimming left V 0 bases short and J 3 bases short, with 9 bases between. The CDR3 has 14 residues. Germline values: CDR1 MGHRA, CDR2 YSYEKL.

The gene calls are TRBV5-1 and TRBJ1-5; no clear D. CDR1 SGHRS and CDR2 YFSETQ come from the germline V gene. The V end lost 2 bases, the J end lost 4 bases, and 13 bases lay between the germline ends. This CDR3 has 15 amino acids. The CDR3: CASSFDGSTNQPQHF. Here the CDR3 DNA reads TGCGCCAGCAGCTTTGACGGGAGCACAAATCAGCCCCAGCATTTT.

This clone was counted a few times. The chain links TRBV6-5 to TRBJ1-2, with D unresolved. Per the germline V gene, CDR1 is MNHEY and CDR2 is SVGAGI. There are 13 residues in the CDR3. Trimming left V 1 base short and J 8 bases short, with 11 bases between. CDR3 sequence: CASSYLRSLGYTF. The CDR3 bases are TGTGCCAGCAGTTACTTACGGTCCCTGGGCTACACCTTC.

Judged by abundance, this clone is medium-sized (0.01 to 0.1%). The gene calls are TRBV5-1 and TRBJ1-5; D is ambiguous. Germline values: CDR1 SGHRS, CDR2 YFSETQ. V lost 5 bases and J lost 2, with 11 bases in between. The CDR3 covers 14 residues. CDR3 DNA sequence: TGCGCCAGCAGTCCGGACGGGGGCAATCAGCCCCAGCATTTT. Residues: CASSPDGGNQPQHF.

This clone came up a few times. The CDR3 DNA reads TGTGCCAGCAGTCGGGGGGATTTTGCTGAAAAACTGTTTTTT. Its protein product is CASSRGDFAEKLFF. The chain links TRBV11-2 to TRBJ1-4, with TRBD1 as a possible D gene (5 bases). There are 14 residues in the CDR3. The germline V and J ends were trimmed by 6 bases and 7 bases, with 15 bases remaining between them. Germline values: CDR1 SGHAT, CDR2 FQNNGV.

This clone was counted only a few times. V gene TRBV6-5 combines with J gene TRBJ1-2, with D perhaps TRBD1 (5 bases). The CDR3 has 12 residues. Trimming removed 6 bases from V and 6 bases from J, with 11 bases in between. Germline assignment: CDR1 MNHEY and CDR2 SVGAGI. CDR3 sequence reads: CASRNQGHGYTF. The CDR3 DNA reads TGTGCCAGCAGGAACCAGGGCCATGGCTACACCTTC.

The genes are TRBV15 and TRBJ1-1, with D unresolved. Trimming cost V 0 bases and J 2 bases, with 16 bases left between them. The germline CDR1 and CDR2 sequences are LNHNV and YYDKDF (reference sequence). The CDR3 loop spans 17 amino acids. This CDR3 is CATSRDYPGEGNTEAFF. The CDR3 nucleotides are TGTGCCACCAGCAGAGATTACCCCGGAGAAGGAAACACTGAAGCTTTCTTT.